This is a list of T cell receptor beta chains from one sample in a study of blood T cell repertoires in COVID-19. The assay was immunoSEQ multiplex PCR, and TCRdb's table has in-frame clones only and misses some. The data contain some 330,000 clones, 89% of them seen just once; the ten biggest clones take up around 1.9%. Sample: peripheral blood. The origin of the receptors is a woman in her thirties with COVID-19, enrolled during active disease. Both conserved end residues are part of each CDR3. The D gene is left open where the match is weak. Clone size, where shown, is once, few, many, or a class for clones that have expanded.

clone size	V gene	D gene	J gene	CDR3 DNA	CDR3 protein
.	TRBV6-2/TRBV6-3	TRBD2	TRBJ2-2	TGTGCCAGCAGCCGGGGGGGTGACACCGGGGAGCTGTTTTTT	CASSRGGDTGELFF
.	TRBV5-8	TRBD2	TRBJ2-1	TGTGCCAGCAGCTGGGGGACTAGCGGGGGCCCCTACAATGAGCAGTTCTTC	CASSWGTSGGPYNEQFF
once	TRBV30	TRBD1	TRBJ2-7	TGTGCCTGGAGTGACCCGGGACAGGGGGTCCACGAGCAGTACTTC	CAWSDPGQGVHEQYF
.	TRBV7-2	TRBD2	TRBJ2-5	TGTGCCAGCAGCCGGGGGGGCATCCAAGAGACCCAGTACTTC	CASSRGGIQETQYF
.	TRBV7-3	.	TRBJ1-2	TGTGCCAGCAGCTTAAGAGGGGGAACAATGGGCTACACCTTC	CASSLRGGTMGYTF
.	TRBV6-6	TRBD2	TRBJ2-1	TGTGCCAGCACCGACGGACTAGCGGCTGGCAATGAGCAGTTCTTC	CASTDGLAAGNEQFF
.	TRBV28	.	TRBJ1-2	TGTGCCAGTACCGGGACGGGAGATGGCTACACCTTC	CASTGTGDGYTF
once	TRBV6-1	.	TRBJ2-2	TGTGCCAGCAGTGAACGGGTTTTAGGTACCGGGGAGCTGTTTTTT	CASSERVLGTGELFF
.	TRBV12-5	TRBD1	TRBJ2-4	TGTGCTAGTGGTTTGGTACTGGGACAGGGGGCCAAAAACATTCAGTACTTC	CASGLVLGQGAKNIQYF
.	TRBV7-9	TRBD1	TRBJ1-1	TGTGCCAGCAGCTCATGGACAGGGAACACTGAAGCTTTCTTT	CASSSWTGNTEAFF
.	TRBV5-1	TRBD1	TRBJ2-3	TGCGCCAGCAGCCCAGGACAGGGGACAGATACGCAGTATTTT	CASSPGQGTDTQYF
.	TRBV7-9	.	TRBJ1-1	TGTGCCAGCAGCCCATACTCAGGGGACAAAACTTTCTTT	CASSPYSGDKTFF
.	TRBV15	.	TRBJ2-3	TGTGCCACCAGCCCCAGGACAGATACGCAGTATTTT	CATSPRTDTQYF
.	TRBV28	.	TRBJ1-6	TGTGCCAGCAGCTCGGACAGATATAATTCACCCCTCCACTTT	CASSSDRYNSPLHF
.	TRBV7-3	TRBD2	TRBJ2-5	TGTGCCAGCAGCTCAGGACTAGCGAGAGAGACCCAGTACTTC	CASSSGLARETQYF
.	TRBV2	TRBD1	TRBJ1-3	TGTGCCAGCAGTGGGGACAGGACACGCTCTGGAAACACCATATATTTT	CASSGDRTRSGNTIYF
.	TRBV4-1	.	TRBJ1-4	TGCGCCAGCAGCCCCCGGTCCTATAATGAAAAACTGTTTTTT	CASSPRSYNEKLFF
few	TRBV4-1	TRBD2	TRBJ2-7	TGCGCCAGCAGCTCCGGACTAGCGGGGGCTTCCTACGAGCAGTACTTC	CASSSGLAGASYEQYF
.	TRBV28	.	TRBJ1-1	TGTGCCAGCACTTCCCGAGCCCTGGGACTATACACTGAAGCTTTCTTT	CASTSRALGLYTEAFF
once	TRBV5-6	.	TRBJ1-2	TGTGCCAGCAGCTTGGGCAGGTCAGGTGGCTACACCTTC	CASSLGRSGGYTF
.	TRBV18	.	TRBJ2-2	TGTGCCAGCTCACGAGCGGACAGCGCGAACACCGGGGAGCTGTTTTTT	CASSRADSANTGELFF
.	TRBV19	TRBD1	TRBJ1-2	TGTGCCAGTAGTACTCCTAAAACAGGGGTTCTTGAAGTTAACTATGGCTACACCTTC	CASSTPKTGVLEVNYGYTF
.	TRBV30	.	TRBJ1-2	TGTGCCTGGAGCGAGCACGGGTACTATGGCTACACCTTC	CAWSEHGYYGYTF
.	TRBV18	TRBD1	TRBJ1-1	TGTGCCAGCTCATTCGGACAGGAAGAAGCTTTCTTT	CASSFGQEEAFF
.	TRBV6-5	TRBD1	TRBJ1-6	TGTGCCAGCAGGCCGGGACAGGGCCATTCACCCCTCCACTTT	CASRPGQGHSPLHF
.	TRBV6-2/TRBV6-3	TRBD1	TRBJ1-5	TGTGCCAGCAGTTCCCCCGACAGGGGCGGTCAGCCCCAGCATTTT	CASSSPDRGGQPQHF
.	TRBV7-2	TRBD2	TRBJ2-5	TGTGCCAGCAGCTTAGCGCTCGGGCTAGCGGGGGGTCGGCCTAAAGAGACCCAGTACTTC	CASSLALGLAGGRPKETQYF
.	TRBV15	.	TRBJ2-7	TGTGCCACCTCCCGGGGGTACAGGGGCGACGAGCAGTACTTC	CATSRGYRGDEQYF
.	TRBV5-5	.	TRBJ2-7	TGTGCCAGCAGCGTCTACCGGGAAATCTACGAGCAGTACTTC	CASSVYREIYEQYF
.	TRBV6-6	.	TRBJ1-2	TGTGCCAGCAGCGAACCAAACGGGGGGGTTAACTATGGCTACACCTTC	CASSEPNGGVNYGYTF
.	TRBV19	TRBD2	TRBJ2-3	TGTGCCAGTAGTTCTAGCGGGGGGGCCGTGGATACGCAGTATTTT	CASSSSGGAVDTQYF
.	TRBV27	.	TRBJ1-3	TGTGCCAGCCCCCGACTGAGCTCTGGAAACACCATATATTTT	CASPRLSSGNTIYF
.	TRBV5-1	TRBD2	TRBJ2-2	TGCGCCAGCAGCTTAGCGGGGGGGAACACCGGGGAGCTGTTTTTT	CASSLAGGNTGELFF
.	TRBV28	.	TRBJ1-5	TGTGCCAGCAGTTTAGGGGACACGAATCAGCCCCAGCATTTT	CASSLGDTNQPQHF
.	TRBV7-9	TRBD1	TRBJ1-2	TGTGCCAGCAGCGGACAGGGGTGGGGCTACACCTTC	CASSGQGWGYTF
.	TRBV27	.	TRBJ1-6	TGTGCCAGCAGGGATCGGGGTAATTCACCCCTCCACTTT	CASRDRGNSPLHF
.	TRBV7-9	TRBD1	TRBJ2-5	TGTGCCTCCGCCGGGACAGTAGTCCAAGAGACCCAGTACTTC	CASAGTVVQETQYF
.	TRBV27	.	TRBJ1-5	TGTGCCAGCAGTTTTTCCCCTCCTGGGGCCAATCAGCCCCAGCATTTT	CASSFSPPGANQPQHF
few	TRBV10-2	TRBD1	TRBJ2-1	TGCGCCAGCCTTAACCGGGACAGGGGCTACAATGAGCAGTTCTTC	CASLNRDRGYNEQFF
.	TRBV6-5	TRBD1	TRBJ1-4	TGTGCCAGCAGTTACCAGACAGGGGGCTTGGAAAAACTGTTTTTT	CASSYQTGGLEKLFF
.	TRBV30	.	TRBJ1-1	TGTGCCTGGAGTCTTTCCCGCCTCGAGGTGAACACTGAAGCTTTCTTT	CAWSLSRLEVNTEAFF
.	TRBV5-1	.	TRBJ2-2	TGCGCCAGCAGCTTTGCTAGCGCGAACACCGGGGAGCTGTTTTTT	CASSFASANTGELFF